This T cell receptor beta chain was captured in a study of T cells in Graves' hyperthyroidism and ophthalmopathy. At least ten counts were recorded for this clonotype. Using RNA transcripts as the source, TCR beta CDR3 regions were amplified. HTBI primers were employed in a first-round RT-PCR of the TCR CDR3. TCRdb fed the multiplex PCR reads into MiXCR, producing one record per CDR3 protein. The top ten hold around two fifths of the sample, which has nearly 110,000 distinct CDR3 sequences, about 17% seen once. Fresh 10 ml peripheral blood yielded PBMCs. V was pared by 4 bases and J by 0 bases, with 7 bases of the junction left unmatched. Per germline, CDR1 LGHDT and CDR2 YNNKEL (reference sequence). The CDR3 loop spans 17 amino acids.

Sequenced material: blood. The TCR comes from a woman aged 50 to 60 with Graves' hyperthyroidism. The J gene is TRBJ1-3, the V gene TRBV3-1; 9 nucleotides line up with TRBD1. The CDR3 DNA follows: TGTGCCAGCAGCCGACATTCGGGACAGGGCTCTGGAAACACCATATATTTT. As protein: CASSRHSGQGSGNTIYF.